The T cell receptor beta chain described here comes from a study of blood T cells in healthy people across ages. The CDR3 extends over 15 amino acids. Together with a sample-barcoded 5' primer, a J-beta primer mix was included in a second PCR lasting about 7 to 11 cycles. Each CDR3 protein is one row after TCRdb ran MiXCR on the 5' RACE reads. The profile shows about 800,000 distinct CDR3 sequences, approximately 25% of them singletons. A further study also used this sample, focusing on T cells of mothers and their children.

Sequencing was carried out using blood. This TCR derives from a boy under 18 in good health. The genes are TRBV21-1 and TRBJ2-7; the DNA was not used to check the table's D call, TRBD1. TRBV21-1 is an annotated pseudogene. The CDR3 nucleotides are TGTGCCAGCAGCAGACGGGACACCAGCTCCTACGAGCAGTACTTC. This sequence encodes CASSRRDTSSYEQYF.